One T cell receptor beta chain is described in this entry. This record belongs to a study of blood T cell repertoires in COVID-19. V lost 1 base to trimming and J lost 2 bases; unmatched junction nucleotides: 7. Germline V gives CDR1 SGHTA, CDR2 FQGNSA. The CDR3 is 19 amino acids. Profiling relied on immunoSEQ multiplex PCR, and the TCRdb table lists in-frame clones only, not all of them. The sample has about 100,000 clones; less than 75% are singletons. J is TRBJ2-6 and V is TRBV7-2; TRBD1 aligns across 11 bases. The sequencing input was peripheral blood. The sequence derives from a woman in her 40s with acute or convalescent COVID-19. The CDR3 spells CASSLEELDRGPGANVLTF. CDR3 sequence (DNA): TGTGCCAGCAGCTTAGAGGAGTTGGACAGGGGGCCTGGGGCCAACGTCCTGACTTTC.